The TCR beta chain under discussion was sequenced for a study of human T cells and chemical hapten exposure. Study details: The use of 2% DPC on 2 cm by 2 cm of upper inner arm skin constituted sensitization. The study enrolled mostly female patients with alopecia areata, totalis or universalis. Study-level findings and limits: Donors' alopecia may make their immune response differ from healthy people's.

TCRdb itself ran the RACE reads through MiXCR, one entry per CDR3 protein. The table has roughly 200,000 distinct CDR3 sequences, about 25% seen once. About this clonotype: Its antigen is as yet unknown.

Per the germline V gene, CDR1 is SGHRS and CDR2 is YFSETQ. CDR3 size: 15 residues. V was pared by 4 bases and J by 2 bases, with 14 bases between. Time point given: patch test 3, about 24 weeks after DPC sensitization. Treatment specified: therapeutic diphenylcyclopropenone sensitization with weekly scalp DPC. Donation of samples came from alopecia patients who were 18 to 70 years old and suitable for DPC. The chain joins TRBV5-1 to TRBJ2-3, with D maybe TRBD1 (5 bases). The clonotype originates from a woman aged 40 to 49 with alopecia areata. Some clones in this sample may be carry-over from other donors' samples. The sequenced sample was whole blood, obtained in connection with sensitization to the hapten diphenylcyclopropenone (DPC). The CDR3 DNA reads TGCGCCAGCAGCCCAGGGCCAGGATACACAGATACGCAGTATTTT. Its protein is CASSPGPGYTDTQYF. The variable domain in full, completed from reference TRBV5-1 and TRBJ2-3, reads KAGVTQTPRYLIKTRGQQVTLSCSPISGHRSVSWYQQTPGQGLQFLFEYFSETQRNKGNFPGRFSGRQFSNSRSEMNVSTLELGDSALYLCASSPGPGYTDTQYFGPGTRLTVL.